This TCR beta chain was identified during a study of cytomegalovirus exposure and HLA in healthy donors (dated by TCRdb to about 2017). The study in broad terms: According to an earlier analysis of 587 of the donors, about 190 million T cells yielded 90 million to 130 million unique TCR beta sequences and around 280 Gb of sequence data. The later analysis used no new phenotypic data to find candidate immune exposures, relying instead on TCR beta sequences and their occurrence across donors. A later genetic analysis took genome-wide SNP genotypes for 398 of the 666 donors and used that subset as a discovery cohort. Across about 380 genotyped donors of the cohort, an average of approximately 240,000 unique TCR beta nucleotide sequences per donor were sequenced, and roughly a sixth of those sequences were non-productive. The T cell repertoires of several hundred subjects were profiled by immunosequencing and related to cytomegalovirus serostatus. Because of strong linkage in the cohort, 5 or 6 DR-DQ haplotypes were treated as single units for association and clustering. Donor age, sex, ethnicity and CMV serostatus were compiled together with the repertoire data. Approximately 300 gigabases of sequencing data and approximately 80 million unique TCR sequences were included in an early release covering about 620 HLA-typed donors. The aim of the study was to test whether cataloging public T cell receptors could identify signatures of past pathogen exposure. To predict cytomegalovirus infection status, the study combined high-throughput TCR immunosequencing, statistical association of individual TCRs with disease status, and machine learning. Typing coverage varied by locus: about 629-630 donors for A, B, C, DRB1 and DQB1; more than 500 for DQA1; about 570 for DPA1; roughly 450 for DPB1. Besides the first cohort of some 670 subjects, a separate validation cohort made up of 120 or so different subjects was used. The genetic ancestry cluster associated with self-reported Caucasian donors included about 81% of the roughly 400 genotyped donors. A later analysis re-analyzed previously published TCR beta repertoires from 550 to 700 donors and added high-resolution HLA genotyping to study TCR occurrence patterns. HLA typing covered class I and class II loci at four-digit resolution. An earlier analysis of a few hundred of the donors applied high-throughput TCR beta sequencing to assess whether each TCR beta V gene segment acted as functional or pseudogenic. All discovery cohort repertoires had been generated using a single sequencing platform. What the work shows at the level of the full study, not this receptor alone: A total of about 180 TCR beta chains were listed by the study as associated with cytomegalovirus. In a later genetic analysis, a missense DCLRE1C variant was associated with V-gene and J-gene trimming of TCR beta chains, and the association was replicated in an independent cohort. The presence/absence analyses assumed that sequencing depth was roughly uniform across donors, and that assumption may not be true. Compared with equally common non-associated chains, HLA-associated TCR beta chains in a later analysis were more clonally expanded and had lower generation probabilities. The sequencing pipeline was judged likely to have produced a cluster of highly shared sequence variants as a technical artifact. A later analysis found that TCR association rates varied across HLA loci, with DRB1 alleles showing the most associated TCRs and HLA-C alleles the fewest. When HLA alleles, especially DR and DQ, strongly co-occurred, attributing TCR associations to individual alleles was difficult. HLA typing was unavailable for some donors at each locus, so association tests used only the typed subset. Compared with the 666-donor mean, donors in an Asian-associated ancestry cluster had fewer N-insertions in productive TCRs, according to a later genetic analysis. In a later analysis, several top co-occurrence clusters were reported to appear linked to parvovirus B19, influenza, CMV and Epstein-Barr virus. In this cohort, only TCR beta chains were sequenced, and detectable features were limited by the absence of alpha or paired-chain data. Around 16 rarely observed V segments, including chromosome 9 orphons, were excluded from the earlier analysis of approximately 500 of the donors because counts were too low. At a false discovery rate of 0.05, a later analysis linked around 17,000 TCR beta sequences to specific HLA alleles. Cytomegalovirus status was reported to be diagnosed by the classifier with high specificity and sensitivity in both the original and validation cohorts. A further reported finding was that TCR beta sequences accurately predicted the HLA-A and HLA-B alleles for most subjects in the first cohort. Linkage disequilibrium might explain the correlated functional status among segregating V segments, but an unknown experimental factor could not be ruled out. The 87-base-pair reads could not distinguish some IMGT-functional V segments, including TRBV6-2 and TRBV6-3, so those segments were excluded. Across donors, most TCR sequences were observed very rarely, whereas some public TCRs were present in many individuals. The authors suggested that the approach could potentially be generalized to other disease states and immunological phenotypes. In vitro tests confirmed that three of the cytomegalovirus-associated TCR beta chains recognize cytomegalovirus antigens. In an earlier analysis of around 600 of the donors, most TCR beta V segments were observed in productive rearrangements about 90% or about 30% of the time, broadly matching IMGT annotations. According to a later analysis, most CMV-associated TCR beta chains appeared to be HLA-restricted, and the HLA associations seemed to be driven largely by CMV exposure. CMV serostatus was the only immune exposure information available for the cohort.

Libraries were constructed by the immunoSEQ multiplex PCR assay. The multiplex PCR relied on a mix of 60 forward primers for TCR Vbeta segments and 13 reverse primers for TCR Jbeta segments. A multiplex PCR assay on genomic DNA amplified the CDR3 region of rearranged TCR beta genes. On the Illumina HiSeq System, the amplified TCR beta libraries were sequenced as 87-base-pair reads. As for the authors' bioinformatics: Across the roughly 640 repertoires, a later analysis counted some 80 million unique TCR beta chains, about 10 million of which were shared by at least two donors. Raw reads were error-corrected and collapsed into unique sequences with a nearest-neighbor algorithm that merged closely related sequences to remove PCR and sequencing errors. Alignment of CDR3 sequences to IMGT reference sequences was used to assign V, D and J gene segments. For a sequence to be retained, a match of at least six nucleotides to both a V gene segment and a J gene segment was required. A rearrangement counted as productive if the CDR3 had no stop codons and remained in frame with V and J, and every other rearrangement counted as non-productive. Following IMGT convention, CDR3 was defined as the stretch from the second conserved V-encoded cysteine to the conserved J-encoded phenylalanine. In an earlier analysis of more than 550 of the donors, sequences lacking an unambiguous match to a single V gene segment were excluded. An earlier analysis of almost 600 of the donors classified V segments as functional when productive rearrangements were above 56.7% and as segregating when the standard deviation between donors was above 5%. A statistical classification framework was developed to diagnose cytomegalovirus status using the catalog of TCR beta chain sequences. A later analysis assigned V and J genes by comparing TCR nucleotide sequences with IMGT/GENE-DB human TR gene sequences. In a later analysis, CDR3 sequences and most-parsimonious VDJ recombination scenarios were assigned using the TCRdist pipeline. A later analysis defined each TCR beta chain by its CDR3 amino acid sequence plus V-gene family, and excluded reads lacking a unique V-gene family. As a way to deal with suspected cross-contamination and a sequencing artifact, a later analysis dropped hundreds of nucleotide sequences that were highly shared and had low generation probability. For each public chain, a later analysis derived a clonal expansion index from normalized ranks of inferred template counts within each repertoire. In a later analysis, generation probabilities were computed using a VDJ recombination model fitted to out-of-frame rearrangements, and the results were checked against IGoR. In a later analysis, hypergeometric tests were used to score TCR-TCR, TCR-HLA and TCR-CMV co-occurrence, with a repertoire-size bias correction applied to TCR pairs. In a later analysis, false discovery rates were estimated by permuting HLA or CMV assignments 20 times. In a later analysis, co-occurring TCRs were grouped using DBSCAN, and TCRdist sequence similarity was added for clustering within HLA-allele-positive subsets. Repertoires with fewer than 30,000 or more than 120,000 public chains were left out of co-occurrence clustering, as were about 5 repertoires with anomalous nucleotide sharing. The clones in this table, taken by TCRdb from immuneACCESS, are in-frame only. Not every clone is retained; where verified, under half of the shortfall comes from an unresolved V gene, and the cause of the rest is unknown. V, J and clone size derive from that table, while D and trimming were established from the DNA sequence. The sample table records around 200,000 clones; nearly 80% of these occur just once. The ten top clones hold approximately 1.8% of the sample.

The cohort consisted of 600 or so healthy bone marrow donors. At the time of sampling, all cohort members were nominally healthy, though unrecorded immune exposures were likely present. The donor tested CMV seronegative and was one of the 352 seronegative cohort members. A peripheral blood sample was collected from each donor, and TCR beta sequencing was performed on peripheral blood mononuclear cells. Genomic DNA extraction from the blood cell samples was performed with the Qiagen DNeasy Blood Extraction Kit. Comment on this clone: This receptor's antigen is unknown. Base-call qualities are not available, and no considerably larger clone is one nucleotide away.

Counted from cysteine to phenylalanine, this CDR3 has 14 amino acids. Only the CDR3 DNA is retained, 42 bases long and in frame from the first base. CDR1 and CDR2 were assigned from the germline V gene as SGHVS and FQNEAQ. At the junction V is shortened by 6 bases and J by 0 bases; bases outside the gene matches: 4. The clonotype originates from a male donor in good health and CMV-seronegative. Source material: PBMCs. The rearranged chain carries TRBV7-8 and TRBJ1-1; a stretch of 7 junction bases matches TRBD1. The DNA sequence is given as TGTGCCAGCAGGCCGGGACAGATGAACACTGAAGCTTTCTTT. Its protein reads: CASRPGQMNTEAFF.